Presented here are 18 T cell receptor beta chains from one specimen sequenced in a study of shared clonotypes between healthy human individuals. TCRdb keeps only in-frame clones here, not all; method: immunoSEQ multiplex PCR. This table holds approximately 1.5 million clones, approximately 98% found once. Input material: naive CD4+ T cells sorted from blood. Subset indicated: CD45RA+ positively selected. The receptor source for this set is a man in his thirties or forties in good health.

The V and J genes are TRBV29-1 and TRBJ2-1; 14 nucleotides align to TRBD2. J lost 8 bases, V lost 3 bases, and 3 bases had no gene match. The CDR3 loop spans 14 amino acids. Looked up from germline, CDR1 is SQVTM and CDR2 is ANQGSEA. CDR3 in DNA: TGCAGCGTTGACCCGGGACTAGCGGGAGATGAGCAGTTCTTC. Translated: CSVDPGLAGDEQFF.

On this clone itself: In the same sample, other DNA sequences code for this CDR3. The V call is TRBV18, the J call TRBJ2-3; 9 nucleotides match TRBD2. This CDR3 is built from 15 residues. Germline CDR1 KGHSH, CDR2 LQKENI. V was pared by 3 bases and J by 3 bases, with 4 bases of the junction left unmatched. The CDR3 protein is CASSPGLAGTDTQYF. CDR3 nucleotide sequence: TGTGCCAGCTCACCGGGACTAGCAGGGACAGATACGCAGTATTTT.

J is TRBJ2-3 and V is TRBV27; TRBD1 aligns across 11 bases. CDR3 length: 15 residues. Germline trimming cut 4 bases from V and 4 bases from J; bases unmatched to any gene: 4. Per the germline V gene, CDR1 is MNHEY and CDR2 is SMNVEV (reference sequence). The chain's CDR3 is CASSWRTGGPDTQYF. CDR3 bases: TGTGCCAGCAGTTGGCGGACAGGGGGCCCAGATACGCAGTATTTT.

The genes are TRBV20-1 and TRBJ2-1, with D perhaps assigned TRBD1 or TRBD2 (5 bases each). Trimming removed 3 bases from V and 9 bases from J, with 6 bases in between. This CDR3 is 10 amino acids long. Germline V gene data show CDR1 as DFQATT and CDR2 as SNEGSKA (reference sequence). The DNA for the CDR3 is TGCAGTGCTAGTGGGGGTGAGCAGTTCTTC. Translated: CSASGGEQFF.

The rearrangement joins TRBV29-1 to TRBJ1-2; 7 nucleotides align to TRBD1. The junction had 4 bases not matched to a gene; V was cut back by 5 bases and J by 4 bases. This CDR3 has 12 amino acids. The germline gives CDR1 SQVTM, CDR2 ANQGSEA. The CDR3 loop reads CSVRQGGYGYTF. The CDR3, as DNA: TGCAGCGTTCGTCAGGGGGGCTATGGCTACACCTTC. Drawing the rest from reference TRBV29-1 and TRBJ1-2, the complete variable domain is SAVISQKPSRDICQRGTSLTIQCQVDSQVTMMFWYRQQPGQSLTLIATANQGSEATYESGFVIDKFPISRPNLTFSTLTVSNMSPEDSSIYLCSVRQGGYGYTFGSGTRLTVV.

V and J are TRBV5-4 and TRBJ2-2, with 8 positions matching TRBD2. J lost 7 bases, V lost 4 bases, and 9 bases had no gene match. Per the germline V gene, CDR1 is SGHNT and CDR2 is YYREEE (reference sequence). This CDR3 region has 15 residues. The CDR3 region has the DNA TGTGCCAGCAGCCCTCGGGAGGGCCGCGGCGGGGAGCTGTTTTTT. It encodes CASSPREGRGGELFF. Together with reference TRBV5-4 and TRBJ2-2, the CDR3 gives the full variable domain: ETGVTQSPTHLIKTRGQQVTLRCSSQSGHNTVSWYQQALGQGPQFIFQYYREEENGRGNFPPRFSGLQFPNYSSELNVNALELDDSALYLCASSPREGRGGELFFGEGSRLTVL.

The V gene is TRBV6-6, the J gene TRBJ2-1; 10 bases agree with TRBD2. The ends lost 10 bases at V and 14 bases at J; junction bases unmatched: 20. CDR1 MNHNY and CDR2 SVGAGI come from the germline V gene (reference sequence). The length of the CDR3 is 15 residues. DNA for the CDR3: TGTGCCATCGCACAGGGGCTAGCGGGAGAGGGGAGCAAGTTCTTC. Its protein product is CAIAQGLAGEGSKFF.

J is TRBJ2-7 and V is TRBV9; 8 bases are shared with TRBD2. Germline lookup yields CDR1 SGDLS and CDR2 YYNGEE. V lost 2 bases, J lost 0 bases, and 7 bases stayed unmatched. The CDR3 extends over 16 amino acids. As DNA, the CDR3 is TGTGCCAGCAGCGTGCGGACTAGCTCCAGCTCCTACGAGCAGTACTTC. Translated: CASSVRTSSSSYEQYF.

The rearrangement uses TRBV28 and TRBJ1-5; TRBD1 matches 7 bases. Germline lookup yields CDR1 MDHEN and CDR2 SYDVKM. The length of the CDR3 is 16 residues. V lost 5 bases and J lost 0; bases outside the gene matches: 7. The CDR3 here is CASSLKQGYSNQPQHF. The CDR3 nucleotides read TGTGCCAGCAGTCTCAAACAGGGGTATAGCAATCAGCCCCAGCATTTT. Together with reference TRBV28 and TRBJ1-5, the CDR3 gives the full variable domain: DVKVTQSSRYLVKRTGEKVFLECVQDMDHENMFWYRQDPGLGLRLIYFSYDVKMKEKGDIPEGYSVSREKKERFSLILESASTNQTSMYLCASSLKQGYSNQPQHFGDGTRLSIL.

Points on this clone: Other nucleotide sequences from this sample produce the same CDR3. This rearrangement joins TRBV7-9 to TRBJ1-5; D perhaps matches TRBD1 (5 bases). Trimming took 3 bases from V and 0 from J, leaving 12 bases between them. This CDR3 is 16 amino acids long. CDR1 SEHNR and CDR2 FQNEAQ come from the germline V gene (reference sequence). The DNA for the CDR3 is TGTGCCAGCAGCTTGGGGGTTGGCGATAGCAATCAGCCCCAGCATTTT. Translated: CASSLGVGDSNQPQHF.

The chain combines TRBV5-1 with TRBJ1-1; TRBD1 matches 11 bases. Germline loops: CDR1 SGHRS, CDR2 YFSETQ. V shed 4 bases, J shed 4 bases, and the junction held 3 bases outside the gene matches. This CDR3 region has 14 residues. CDR3 coding DNA: TGCGCCAGCAGCGCGGGACAGGGGGGCACTGAAGCTTTCTTT. Residues: CASSAGQGGTEAFF.

The chain links TRBV19 to TRBJ2-5; TRBD1 matches 7 bases. Trimming removed 0 bases from V and 1 base from J; junction bases left unmatched: 11. This CDR3 has 18 residues. The V gene's germline CDR1 is LNHDA and CDR2 SQIVND (reference sequence). The CDR3 DNA is TGTGCCAGTAGTATAGATCCGTCGCGGACAGGAGTCCAAGAGACCCAGTACTTC. This encodes CASSIDPSRTGVQETQYF.

V usage is TRBV27 and J usage is TRBJ1-5, with D hard to call. Trimming took off 3 bases at V and 2 bases at J, with 8 bases between the two ends. This CDR3 spans 14 amino acids. Germline V gene data show CDR1 as MNHEY and CDR2 as SMNVEV (reference sequence). CDR3 amino acids: CASSFQDGNQPQHF. CDR3 coding DNA: TGTGCCAGCAGTTTCCAGGACGGCAATCAGCCCCAGCATTTT.

V gene TRBV19 combines with J gene TRBJ2-7; D remains unclear. V shed 1 base and J shed 4 bases, with 11 bases lying between them. CDR1 LNHDA and CDR2 SQIVND come from the germline V gene (reference sequence). The CDR3 spans 14 residues. CDR3 residues: CASSIVAGEYEQYF. The DNA of the CDR3 is TGTGCCAGTAGTATAGTGGCAGGAGAGTACGAGCAGTACTTC.

The gene calls are TRBV2 and TRBJ2-6; TRBD1 matches at 7 bases. The CDR3 totals 18 residues. The V and J ends lost 2 bases and 0 bases, in that order; junction bases with no gene match: 7. The germline gives CDR1 SNHLY, CDR2 FYNNEI. The CDR3 loop is CASSEFGQERSGANVLTF. In DNA form, the CDR3 reads TGTGCCAGCAGTGAATTTGGACAGGAACGCTCTGGGGCCAACGTCCTGACTTTC. The complete variable domain, with remaining parts taken from reference TRBV2 and TRBJ2-6, reads EPEVTQTPSHQVTQMGQEVILRCVPISNHLYFYWYRQILGQKVEFLVSFYNNEISEKSEIFDDQFSVERPDGSNFTLKIRSTKLEDSAMYFCASSEFGQERSGANVLTFGAGSRLTVL.

The chain carries TRBV28 and TRBJ2-1; D may be TRBD2 (6 bases). V lost 5 bases to trimming and J lost 1 base, with 15 bases between them. Germline V gene lookup returns CDR1 MDHEN and CDR2 SYDVKM. This CDR3 region has 16 residues. This CDR3 is CASSHGGGRSYNEQFF. CDR3 sequence (DNA): TGTGCCAGCAGTCACGGGGGAGGTAGATCCTACAATGAGCAGTTCTTC.

In regard to this clone: This CDR3 is also generated by other DNA sequences in the sample. The chain employs TRBV7-2 and TRBJ1-5, with 11 bases lining up with TRBD1. The CDR3 covers 15 residues. Germline-derived CDR1 and CDR2 are SGHTA and FQGNSA. Trimming cost V 5 bases and J 3 bases; bases outside gene matches: 3. The CDR3 spells CASSRTGGSNQPQHF. The CDR3 DNA reads as TGTGCCAGCAGCCGGACAGGGGGCTCCAATCAGCCCCAGCATTTT.

Note on this clone: Within the sample, other DNA sequences also encode this same CDR3. The rearrangement joins TRBV7-9 to TRBJ2-7; 8 bases are a match to TRBD1. This CDR3 region has 15 residues. The V and J ends lost 1 base and 1 base, in that order; junction bases with no gene match: 3. Germline CDR1 reads SEHNR; CDR2 reads FQNEAQ (reference sequence). The CDR3 nucleotides read TGTGCCAGCAGCTTAGGACAGGGGTTATCCTACGAGCAGTACTTC. Its protein is CASSLGQGLSYEQYF.